Listed below are T cell receptor beta chains from one sample, sequenced in a study of OX40 agonist ivuxolimab in advanced cancers. The protocol was immunoSEQ multiplex PCR, while the TCRdb copy is restricted to in-frame clones and leaves out a portion. The sample lists roughly 7,000 clones; roughly 89% were seen once. The source material was CD4+ or CD8+ T cells sorted from blood, sampled in a trial of the OX40 agonist ivuxolimab. The receptors stem from an adult with an advanced solid tumor such as melanoma, head and neck, liver or kidney cancer. Both conserved end residues are part of each CDR3. A D gene is named only where the DNA matches it firmly. Not every row has a clone size; where given, it reads once, few, many or a size class.

TRBJ1-4 TRBV6-1 14 . . TGTGCCAGCAGTGACGTTCCGACTAATGAAAAACTGTTTTTT CASSDVPTNEKLFF
TRBJ2-5 TRBV25-1 15 . . TGTGCCAGCAGTGTTGGAGTTTTGTACCAAGAGACCCAGTACTTC CASSVGVLYQETQYF
TRBJ1-6 TRBV5-6 18 . . TGTGCCAGCAGCTTGGCCGATTTAGGGGTGGGCTTCCCGTCACCCCTCCACTTT CASSLADLGVGFPSPLHF
TRBJ2-1 TRBV7-3 15 few TRBD2 TGTGCCAGCAGCTTAGGACTAGCGGAATACAATGAGCAGTTCTTC CASSLGLAEYNEQFF
TRBJ1-5 TRBV18 15 . . TGTGCCAGCTCACCAGACGGCAAGTCGTATCAGCCCCAGCATTTT CASSPDGKSYQPQHF
TRBJ2-1 TRBV9 15 . TRBD2 TGTGCCAGCAGACGGGGACTAGCGGCTAACAATGAGCAGTTCTTC CASRRGLAANNEQFF
TRBJ1-5 TRBV4-3 18 . . TGCGCCAGCAGCCAAGAAGTCCAGGGCGCGGCGGGGAATCAGCCCCAGCATTTT CASSQEVQGAAGNQPQHF
TRBJ2-6 TRBV11-2 17 . . TGTGCCAGCAGCTCCCCGGGACTCCGCTCTGGGGCCAACGTCCTGACTTTC CASSSPGLRSGANVLTF
TRBJ1-1 TRBV6-5 15 . TRBD1 TGTGCCAGCAGTTACGGGGCAGGGGGATTGACTGAAGCTTTCTTT CASSYGAGGLTEAFF
TRBJ1-1 TRBV29-1 12 . . TGCAGCGTTGGGTCAGGGGAGACTGAAGCTTTCTTT CSVGSGETEAFF
TRBJ2-2 TRBV6-1 14 . . TGTGCCAGCAGTGAAAAAGGGGCGCCCGGGGAGCTGTTTTTT CASSEKGAPGELFF
TRBJ2-6 TRBV28 17 . . TGTGCCAGCAGTGCCGGAGAGACACAAAGTCGGGCCAACGTCCTGACTTTC CASSAGETQSRANVLTF
TRBJ1-2 TRBV28 15 . . TGTGCCAGCAGTTCCCTCAGGACAGACTCATATGGCTACACCTTC CASSSLRTDSYGYTF
TRBJ1-1 TRBV4-3 15 . . TGCGCCAGCAGCCAAGACCAACAGGTGAGCACTGAAGCTTTCTTT CASSQDQQVSTEAFF
TRBJ1-5 TRBV18 13 . . TGTGCCAGCTCACCAGATTGGAATCAGCCCCAGCATTTT CASSPDWNQPQHF
TRBJ2-7 TRBV19 14 . TRBD2 TGTGCCAGTAGTCCCGAGCGGGAGGGGAACGAGCAGTACTTC CASSPEREGNEQYF
TRBJ1-6 TRBV28 14 . . TGTGCCAGCAGTTTAGGTGGGGTTAATTCACCCCTCCACTTT CASSLGGVNSPLHF